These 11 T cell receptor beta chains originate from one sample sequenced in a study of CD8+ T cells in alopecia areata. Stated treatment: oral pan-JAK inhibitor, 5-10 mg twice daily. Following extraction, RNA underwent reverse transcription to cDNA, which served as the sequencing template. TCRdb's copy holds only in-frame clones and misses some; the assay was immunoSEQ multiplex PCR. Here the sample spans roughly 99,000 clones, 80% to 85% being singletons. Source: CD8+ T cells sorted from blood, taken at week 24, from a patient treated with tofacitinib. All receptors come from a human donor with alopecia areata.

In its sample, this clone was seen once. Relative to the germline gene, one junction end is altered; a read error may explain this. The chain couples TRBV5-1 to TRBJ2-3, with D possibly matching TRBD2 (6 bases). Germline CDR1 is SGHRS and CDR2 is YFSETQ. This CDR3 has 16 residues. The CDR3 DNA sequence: TGCGCCAGCGGCTTGGTGGGTCGGGGGAGCACAGATACGCAGTATTTT. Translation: CASGLVGRGSTDTQYF.

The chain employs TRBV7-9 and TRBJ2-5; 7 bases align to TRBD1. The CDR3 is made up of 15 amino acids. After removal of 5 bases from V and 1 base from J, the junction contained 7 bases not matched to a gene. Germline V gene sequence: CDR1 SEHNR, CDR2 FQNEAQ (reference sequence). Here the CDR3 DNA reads TGTGCCAGCAGCGGGACAGCCTCATCCCAAGAGACCCAGTACTTC. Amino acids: CASSGTASSQETQYF.

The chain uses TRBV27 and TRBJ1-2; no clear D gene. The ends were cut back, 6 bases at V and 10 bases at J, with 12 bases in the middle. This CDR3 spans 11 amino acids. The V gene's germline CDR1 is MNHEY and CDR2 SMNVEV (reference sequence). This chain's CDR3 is CASSGGLDYTF. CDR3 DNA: TGTGCCAGCAGCGGCGGTTTGGACTACACCTTC.

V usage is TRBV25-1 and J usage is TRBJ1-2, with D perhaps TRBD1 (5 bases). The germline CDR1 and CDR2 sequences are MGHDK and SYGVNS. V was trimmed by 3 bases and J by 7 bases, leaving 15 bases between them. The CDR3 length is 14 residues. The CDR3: CASSEWGSKPGYTF. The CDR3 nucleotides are TGTGCCAGCAGTGAGTGGGGGTCAAAACCTGGCTACACCTTC.

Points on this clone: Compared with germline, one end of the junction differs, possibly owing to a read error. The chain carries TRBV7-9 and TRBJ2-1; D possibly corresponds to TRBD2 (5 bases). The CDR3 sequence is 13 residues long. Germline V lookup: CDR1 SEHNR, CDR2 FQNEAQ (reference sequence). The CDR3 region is CASSQEGVSEQFF. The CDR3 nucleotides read TGCGCCAGCAGCCAAGAGGGTGTCAGCGAGCAGTTCTTC.

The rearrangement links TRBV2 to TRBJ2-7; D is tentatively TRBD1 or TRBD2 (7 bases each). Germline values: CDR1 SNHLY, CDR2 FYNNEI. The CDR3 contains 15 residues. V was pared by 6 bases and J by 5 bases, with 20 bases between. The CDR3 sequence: CASRGGGGGADEQYF. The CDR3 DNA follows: TGTGCCAGCAGAGGGGGAGGGGGCGGAGCGGACGAGCAGTACTTC.

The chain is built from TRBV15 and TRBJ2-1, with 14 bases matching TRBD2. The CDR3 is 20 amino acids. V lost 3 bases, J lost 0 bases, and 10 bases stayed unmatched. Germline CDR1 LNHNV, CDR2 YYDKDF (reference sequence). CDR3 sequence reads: CATSSTGLAGASSSYNEQFF. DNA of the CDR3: TGTGCCACCAGCAGCACGGGACTAGCGGGGGCCTCATCCTCCTACAATGAGCAGTTCTTC.

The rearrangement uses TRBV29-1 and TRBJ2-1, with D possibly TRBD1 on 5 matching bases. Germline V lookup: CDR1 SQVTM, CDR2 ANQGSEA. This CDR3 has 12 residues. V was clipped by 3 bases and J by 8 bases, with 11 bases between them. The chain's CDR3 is CSVEDNFDEQFF. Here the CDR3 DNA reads TGCAGCGTTGAGGACAATTTCGATGAGCAGTTCTTC.

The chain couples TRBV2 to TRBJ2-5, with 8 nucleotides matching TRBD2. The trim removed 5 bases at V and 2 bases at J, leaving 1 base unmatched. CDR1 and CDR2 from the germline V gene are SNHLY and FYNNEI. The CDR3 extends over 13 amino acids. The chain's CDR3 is CASSQREQETQYF. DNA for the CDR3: TGTGCCAGCAGTCAGCGGGAGCAAGAGACCCAGTACTTC.

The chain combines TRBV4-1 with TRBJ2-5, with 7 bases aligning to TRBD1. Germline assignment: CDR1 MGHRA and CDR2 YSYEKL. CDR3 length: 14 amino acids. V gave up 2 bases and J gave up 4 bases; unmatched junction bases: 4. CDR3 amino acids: CASSQRTGAETQYF. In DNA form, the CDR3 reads TGCGCCAGCAGCCAAAGAACAGGGGCAGAGACCCAGTACTTC.

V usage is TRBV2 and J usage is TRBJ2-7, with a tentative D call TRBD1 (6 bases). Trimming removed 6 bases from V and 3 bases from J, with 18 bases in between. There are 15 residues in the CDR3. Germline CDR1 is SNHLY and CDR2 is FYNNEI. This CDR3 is CASRGRRQEDYEQYF. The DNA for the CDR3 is TGTGCCAGCAGGGGTCGTAGACAGGAGGACTACGAGCAGTACTTC.